The 24 T cell receptor beta chains listed next were all sequenced from one sample in a study of CD8 T cells in Susac syndrome. An amount of RNA that ranged from roughly 0.45 to 1 ug was reverse transcribed with random hexamers. Each CDR3 protein gets one entry after TCRdb re-called the immunoSEQ multiplex PCR reads with MiXCR. The sample has about 170,000 distinct CDR3 sequences, over 85% seen once. Sample: CD4+ T cells from PBMCs. These receptors were obtained from a human donor with multiple sclerosis.

The CDR3, as DNA: TGTGCCAGCAGCTTAGTTCGCGGCAGCTACACTAATGAAAAACTGTTTTTT. Translating gives CASSLVRGSYTNEKLFF. The V gene is TRBV7-9, the J gene TRBJ1-4; unclear D gene. This CDR3 has 17 residues. Per germline, CDR1 SEHNR and CDR2 FQNEAQ (reference sequence). V was clipped by 1 base and J by 2 bases, with 14 bases between them.

This chain connects TRBV12-3 or TRBV12-4 to TRBJ2-7; 8 bases line up with TRBD1. J lost 0 bases, V lost 5 bases, and 3 bases had no gene match. The CDR3 extends over 14 amino acids. As DNA, the CDR3 is TGTGCCAGCAGTATGACAGGGGTCTCCTACGAGCAGTACTTC. Residues: CASSMTGVSYEQYF.

The chain is built from TRBV15 and TRBJ2-2; D gene unclear. With 1 base removed from V and 4 bases from J, the gap between germline ends came to 7 bases. The CDR3 totals 14 residues. The germline CDR1 and CDR2 sequences are LNHNV and YYDKDF (reference sequence). Here the CDR3 DNA reads TGTGCCACCAGCAGAGGTGGATTCACCGGGGAGCTGTTTTTT. It encodes CATSRGGFTGELFF.

This sequence joins TRBV7-2 and TRBJ2-1, with a tentative D call TRBD2 (5 bases). The CDR3 sequence is 15 residues long. The ends were cut back, 1 base at V and 4 bases at J, with 11 bases in the middle. Germline V gene data show CDR1 as SGHTA and CDR2 as FQGNSA. The CDR3 sequence: CASSLGGSTYNEQFF. The CDR3 region has the DNA TGTGCCAGCAGCTTAGGTGGGAGTACGTACAATGAGCAGTTCTTC.

The chain employs TRBV20-1 and TRBJ1-1; 8 bases align to TRBD1. The J segment lost 4 bases and the V segment lost 5 bases, leaving 6 bases of the junction unmatched. The CDR3 contains 13 residues. Germline CDR1 is DFQATT and CDR2 is SNEGSKA (reference sequence). The CDR3: CSASVGQATEAFF. DNA of the CDR3: TGCAGTGCTTCCGTGGGACAGGCCACTGAAGCTTTCTTT.

This clonotype was observed a single time. The CDR3 DNA reads as TGTGCCAGCAGCTTAGGGGGAGGCCGAGGACAGGGAGGCTATGGCTACACCTTC. The encoded protein is CASSLGGGRGQGGYGYTF. The chain recombines TRBV7-2 with TRBJ1-2; TRBD1 aligns across 8 bases. The CDR3 contains 18 residues. Germline CDR1 is SGHTA and CDR2 is FQGNSA. V lost 1 base, J lost 4 bases, and 14 bases stayed unmatched.

The chain combines TRBV20-1 with TRBJ1-3; the D is unclear. CDR1 is DFQATT, CDR2 SNEGSKA, per germline (reference sequence). Trimming removed 2 bases at V and 0 bases at J, with 14 bases between. CDR3 size: 16 residues. The CDR3 DNA reads as TGCAGTGCTAGATCCATGGGTAGCCTCTCTGGAAACACCATATATTTT. Encoded protein: CSARSMGSLSGNTIYF.

The V and J genes are TRBV20-1 and TRBJ2-2; 10 nucleotides match TRBD2. Unmatched junction bases numbered 3, after V lost 0 bases and J lost 5 bases. Germline values: CDR1 DFQATT, CDR2 SNEGSKA (reference sequence). The CDR3 runs to 15 residues. The CDR3 DNA reads TGCAGTGCTAGAGATAGCGGGGGGCGGACCGGGGAGCTGTTTTTT. Protein sequence: CSARDSGGRTGELFF.

The DNA of the CDR3 is TGTGCCAGCAGCTTAGGGAGCCCCGCGGAGACCCAGTACTTC. This encodes CASSLGSPAETQYF. The chain links TRBV7-3 to TRBJ2-5; D may be TRBD2 (5 bases). Trimming cost V 2 bases and J 5 bases, with 12 bases left between them. The CDR3 covers 14 residues. CDR1 and CDR2 from the germline V gene are SGHTA and FQGTGA. The entire variable domain, with the rest obtained from reference TRBV7-3 and TRBJ2-5, is as follows: GAGVSQTPSNKVTEKGKYVELRCDPISGHTALYWYRQSLGQGPEFLIYFQGTGAADDSGLPNDRFFAVRPEGSVSTLKIQRTERGDSAVYLCASSLGSPAETQYFGPGTRLLVL.

This chain joins TRBV9 and TRBJ1-1; D is unresolved. The CDR3 has 13 residues. Deletions cut 3 bases from V and 3 bases from J, with 9 bases between. Germline lookup yields CDR1 SGDLS and CDR2 YYNGEE. DNA of the CDR3: TGTGCCAGCAGCGCCCATCAGGACACTGAAGCTTTCTTT. Residues: CASSAHQDTEAFF.

This chain connects TRBV5-6 to TRBJ1-3; D is unresolved. Between the trimmed V and J ends, which lost 1 base and 0 bases, there was a span of 17 bases. This CDR3 is 18 amino acids long. Germline V gives CDR1 SGHDT, CDR2 YYEEEE. This CDR3 reads CASSLFRARLSSGNTIYF. For the CDR3, the DNA is TGTGCCAGCAGCTTGTTCCGCGCCAGGCTCTCCTCTGGAAACACCATATATTTT.

CDR3 bases: TGTGCCAGCTCACCTGACGGAGGGGGCTCCTACGAGCAGTACTTC. Protein sequence: CASSPDGGGSYEQYF. The chain combines TRBV18 with TRBJ2-7, with D tentatively TRBD1 or TRBD2 (6 bases each). The germline CDR1 and CDR2 sequences are KGHSH and LQKENI. Trimming pared 3 bases from V and 0 bases from J, leaving 12 bases between. The CDR3 has 15 amino acids.

The chain employs TRBV6-2 or TRBV6-3 and TRBJ1-2; D remains ambiguous. Trimming took 10 bases from V and 5 from J, leaving 20 bases between them. Germline CDR1 is MNHEY and CDR2 is SVGEGT. The CDR3 covers 14 residues. The DNA for the CDR3 is TGTGCCACCTACTCACTCCAGGCTTCGTATGGCTACACCTTC. It is translated as CATYSLQASYGYTF.

The chain recombines TRBV2 with TRBJ2-3; D gene unclear. Deletions cut 4 bases from V and 4 bases from J, with 9 bases between. CDR3 length: 13 amino acids. CDR1 is SNHLY, CDR2 FYNNEI, per germline. As DNA, the CDR3 is TGTGCCAGCAGTGCCACAAGGGCAGATACGCAGTATTTT. The encoded protein is CASSATRADTQYF.

The chain links TRBV6-5 to TRBJ2-3, with D tentatively TRBD2 (6 bases). V dropped 0 bases and J dropped 1 base, with 8 bases sitting between them. The germline V gene encodes CDR1 MNHEY and CDR2 SVGAGI. The CDR3 covers 15 residues. The CDR3 spells CASSYSWGGTDTQYF. CDR3 nucleotide sequence: TGTGCCAGCAGTTACTCTTGGGGGGGCACAGATACGCAGTATTTT.

The chain employs TRBV4-3 and TRBJ2-5, with D possibly being TRBD2 (6 bases). The CDR3 covers 15 residues. Trimming removed 1 base at V and 0 bases at J, with 9 bases between. Germline V lookup: CDR1 LGHNA, CDR2 YSLEER. CDR3 sequence reads: CASSQVGGYQETQYF. Here the CDR3 DNA reads TGCGCCAGCAGCCAAGTTGGAGGGTACCAAGAGACCCAGTACTTC.

The V call is TRBV30, the J call TRBJ2-7; TRBD2 agrees at 10 bases. The V and J ends lost 4 bases and 4 bases, in that order; junction bases with no gene match: 1. The CDR3 runs to 12 residues. CDR1 and CDR2 (germline): GTSNPN, SVGIG (reference sequence). CDR3 nucleotide sequence: TGTGCCTGGACTAGCGGGAGTTACGAGCAGTACTTC. It yields the protein CAWTSGSYEQYF. The full variable domain, with the rest looked up from reference TRBV30 and TRBJ2-7, is SQTIHQWPATLVQPVGSPLSLECTVEGTSNPNLYWYRQAAGRGLQLLFYSVGIGQISSEVPQNLSASRPQDRQFILSSKKLLLSDSGFYLCAWTSGSYEQYFGPGTRLTVT.

The chain is built from TRBV6-2 or TRBV6-3 and TRBJ1-5; perhaps TRBD1 as D (5 bases). CDR3 length equals 13 residues. Germline V gives CDR1 MNHEY, CDR2 SVGEGT. Trimming cost V 7 bases and J 4 bases, with 11 bases left between them. In nucleotides, the CDR3 is TGTGCCAGCACCGGGGGGGAGAATCAGCCCCAGCATTTT. Residues: CASTGGENQPQHF.

This clonotype has a single count. The chain couples TRBV20-1 to TRBJ2-4; tentative D call: TRBD1 (6 bases). The CDR3 has 13 amino acids. The V end lost 4 bases, the J end lost 6 bases, and 13 bases lay between the germline ends. CDR1 and CDR2 (germline): DFQATT, SNEGSKA (reference sequence). The CDR3, as DNA: TGCAGTGCTACCCTACAGGGCTTAAACATTCAGTACTTC. Protein sequence: CSATLQGLNIQYF.

The chain links TRBV5-6 to TRBJ2-1; D is unclear. V gave up 1 base and J gave up 6 bases, with 2 bases separating them. CDR3 length: 11 residues. Germline V lookup: CDR1 SGHDT, CDR2 YYEEEE. The CDR3 spells CASSLPNEQFF. CDR3 in DNA: TGTGCCAGCAGCTTGCCCAATGAGCAGTTCTTC.

V is TRBV12-3 or TRBV12-4 and J is TRBJ2-2; D gene unclear. With 6 bases removed from V and 6 bases from J, the gap between germline ends came to 11 bases. The CDR3 spans 13 residues. CDR3 region: CASRAWVSGELFF. The CDR3 DNA follows: TGTGCCAGCAGAGCCTGGGTGTCCGGGGAGCTGTTTTTT.

CDR3 region: CASSEVMKDTQYF. The CDR3 nucleotides are TGTGCCAGCAGTGAAGTAATGAAAGATACGCAGTATTTT. The chain employs TRBV2 and TRBJ2-3, with D hard to call. The length of the CDR3 is 13 residues. The V gene's germline CDR1 is SNHLY and CDR2 FYNNEI. Trimming shortened V by 1 base and J by 5 bases, and 7 bases separated the two germline ends.

V and J are TRBV12-5 and TRBJ2-2; D call uncertain. CDR3 size: 13 residues. The V end was cut by 1 base, the J end by 7 bases, with 7 bases between. Germline V lookup: CDR1 LGHNT, CDR2 FRNRAP. CDR3 sequence (DNA): TGTGCTAGTGGTTTGGGGCCGCACGGGGAGCTGTTTTTT. It translates to CASGLGPHGELFF.

This chain links TRBV7-9 with TRBJ2-1; perhaps TRBD2 as D (6 bases). V lost 1 base and J lost 7, with 8 bases in between. CDR3 length: 13 amino acids. Germline assignment: CDR1 SEHNR and CDR2 FQNEAQ (reference sequence). The DNA of the CDR3 is TGTGCCAGCAGCTTAGGGCTAGCGAATGAGCAGTTCTTC. It is translated as CASSLGLANEQFF.